The 22 T cell receptor beta chains in this list originate from one sample, sequenced in a study of blood T cell repertoires in COVID-19 (TCRdb year 2020). The library was made by the immunoSEQ multiplex PCR assay. Here the immuneACCESS table is served through TCRdb, limited to in-frame sequences with V and J called. Missing clones are a known gap in these copies; in checked studies unresolved V genes cover under half, and the rest lacks a known reason. In all, the sample holds under 250,000 clones, and approximately 85% of those were seen once. Jointly, the top ten make up 2.9% of the sample. Sequencing was performed on peripheral blood. These receptors all come from a man aged 45-60 years who had recovered from COVID-19.

This clone has only a few counts. This CDR3 is also generated by other DNA sequences in the sample. This chain joins TRBV6-1 and TRBJ1-5; D remains unclear. The germline V gene encodes CDR1 MNHNS and CDR2 SASEGT. The CDR3 is 13 residues long. V lost 2 bases to trimming and J lost 1 base, with 3 bases between them. Here the CDR3 reads CASSEQSNQPQHF. The CDR3 coding sequence is TGTGCCAGCAGTGAACAGAGCAATCAGCCCCAGCATTTT.

This chain connects TRBV18 to TRBJ2-7; no reliable D call. This CDR3 spans 13 amino acids. From germline, CDR1 is KGHSH and CDR2 LQKENI. Deletions cut 2 bases from V and 0 bases from J, with 5 bases between. This CDR3 is CASSPASSYEQYF. CDR3 in DNA: TGTGCCAGCTCACCAGCCAGCTCCTACGAGCAGTACTTC.

The chain uses TRBV12-3 or TRBV12-4 and TRBJ2-1, with D perhaps matching TRBD1 (5 bases). The CDR3 consists of 13 residues. Trimming stripped 4 bases from V and 4 bases from J, with 8 bases between. CDR3 region: CASSSQDYNEQFF. In nucleotides, the CDR3 is TGTGCCAGCAGTTCACAGGATTACAATGAGCAGTTCTTC.

This chain connects TRBV29-1 to TRBJ2-1, with 13 bases that match TRBD2. V trimming: 1 base; J trimming: 8 bases; junction bases outside the gene matches: 5. This CDR3 has 15 residues. Germline V gene sequence: CDR1 SQVTM, CDR2 ANQGSEA. DNA for the CDR3: TGCAGCGTTGAAGGGTGGACTAGCGGGAGTGATGAGCAGTTCTTC. As protein: CSVEGWTSGSDEQFF.

This chain connects TRBV10-3 to TRBJ2-1; 10 nucleotides match TRBD2. Germline values: CDR1 ENHRY, CDR2 SYGVKD. V lost 0 bases to trimming and J lost 5 bases; unmatched junction nucleotides: 7. This CDR3 comprises 17 residues. The CDR3 region is CAISESISGGYDNEQFF. The CDR3 nucleotides read TGTGCCATCAGTGAGTCGATTAGCGGGGGGTATGACAATGAGCAGTTCTTC.

The chain carries TRBV19 and TRBJ2-7, with D possibly TRBD1 on 7 matching bases. Germline loops: CDR1 LNHDA, CDR2 SQIVND (reference sequence). V gave up 7 bases and J gave up 7 bases, with 20 bases separating them. This CDR3 comprises 14 residues. The CDR3 loop is CASMRAPGGREQYF. CDR3 sequence (DNA): TGTGCCAGTATGAGAGCGCCAGGGGGGAGAGAGCAGTACTTC.

This clone was seen a single time. The chain joins TRBV12-3 or TRBV12-4 to TRBJ1-2; D perhaps matches TRBD1 (6 bases). With 6 bases removed from V and 3 bases from J, the gap between germline ends came to 8 bases. This CDR3 has 12 residues. The CDR3 reads CASSPGDYGYTF. The CDR3, as DNA: TGTGCCAGCAGCCCAGGGGACTATGGCTACACCTTC.

This chain uses TRBV15 with TRBJ2-7; D may be TRBD1 (6 bases). Between the trimmed V and J ends, which lost 1 base and 3 bases, there was a span of 10 bases. CDR3 length equals 14 residues. Germline V gene data show CDR1 as LNHNV and CDR2 as YYDKDF (reference sequence). The CDR3 coding sequence is TGTGCCACCAGCAGAGCAGGGGCTAACTACGAGCAGTACTTC. Translation: CATSRAGANYEQYF.

The chain couples TRBV2 to TRBJ1-2, with 8 bases matching TRBD1. CDR1 is SNHLY and CDR2 is FYNNEI in the germline V gene. Trimming cost V 7 bases and J 4 bases; bases outside gene matches: 11. The CDR3 runs to 15 residues. CDR3 DNA sequence: TGTGCCAGCACCCCCCTTCCGACAGGGGTCTATGGCTACACCTTC. Amino acid sequence: CASTPLPTGVYGYTF. The full variable domain, with the rest looked up from reference TRBV2 and TRBJ1-2, is EPEVTQTPSHQVTQMGQEVILRCVPISNHLYFYWYRQILGQKVEFLVSFYNNEISEKSEIFDDQFSVERPDGSNFTLKIRSTKLEDSAMYFCASTPLPTGVYGYTFGSGTRLTVV.

The gene calls are TRBV23-1 and TRBJ1-2; D ambiguous. TRBV23-1 is flagged as an ORF with uncertain function. V was clipped by 0 bases and J by 6 bases, with 11 bases between them. The CDR3 runs to 14 residues. The CDR3 reads CASSQSRGYNGYTF. CDR3 DNA sequence: TGCGCCAGCAGTCAATCGAGAGGGTACAATGGCTACACCTTC.

CDR3 sequence (DNA): TGTGCCAGTATTATTGAGAACAGGAAACGGAGCTCCTATAATTCACCCCTCCACTTT. Its protein is CASIIENRKRSSYNSPLHF. The chain has TRBV19 and TRBJ1-6, with a weak D call TRBD1 (5 bases). V lost 7 bases to trimming and J lost 0 bases, with 22 bases between them. Germline V gives CDR1 LNHDA, CDR2 SQIVND (reference sequence). The CDR3 totals 19 residues.

The V call is TRBV4-1, the J call TRBJ2-3; tentatively, D is TRBD2 (5 bases). Trimming removed 3 bases from V and 2 bases from J, with 12 bases in between. CDR1 and CDR2 (germline): MGHRA, YSYEKL. This CDR3 has 15 amino acids. CDR3 bases: TGCGCCAGCAGCCAGTCCCAGCGGAACACAGATACGCAGTATTTT. Protein: CASSQSQRNTDTQYF.

This chain joins TRBV7-7 and TRBJ2-1, with 10 nucleotides matching TRBD2. The germline gives CDR1 SSHAT, CDR2 FNYEAQ (reference sequence). After removal of 2 bases from V and 4 bases from J, the junction contained 2 bases not matched to a gene. There are 15 residues in the CDR3. The CDR3 DNA reads TGTGCCAGCAGCTTAATAGCGGGAGGTTACAATGAGCAGTTCTTC. Its protein is CASSLIAGGYNEQFF.

The V call is TRBV5-5, the J call TRBJ1-2; 9 bases line up with TRBD1. V lost 4 bases, J lost 5 bases, and 6 bases stayed unmatched. The CDR3 consists of 14 residues. Germline-derived CDR1 and CDR2 are SGHKS and YYEKEE (reference sequence). CDR3 sequence reads: CASSGGTGQYGYTF. The CDR3 region has the DNA TGTGCCAGCAGCGGCGGGACAGGGCAATATGGCTACACCTTC.

This clone was recorded a few times. The chain has TRBV6-1 and TRBJ2-7; the match to TRBD2 covers 10 bases. Germline-derived CDR1 and CDR2 are MNHNS and SASEGT. The CDR3 loop spans 16 amino acids. V was clipped by 2 bases and J by 0 bases; unmatched bases: 4. CDR3 amino acids: CASSEYTSGNSYEQYF. Here the CDR3 DNA reads TGTGCCAGCAGTGAATATACTAGCGGGAACTCCTACGAGCAGTACTTC.

This chain joins TRBV5-1 and TRBJ1-1; D not resolved. This CDR3 has 13 amino acids. Per germline, CDR1 SGHRS and CDR2 YFSETQ. V lost 0 bases and J lost 5, with 8 bases in between. The CDR3 here is CASSLVSDTEAFF. The DNA of the CDR3 is TGCGCCAGCAGCTTGGTGTCAGATACTGAAGCTTTCTTT.

The genes are TRBV5-1 and TRBJ2-2, with TRBD2 matching 9 bases. The CDR3 runs 16 residues. CDR1 is SGHRS and CDR2 is YFSETQ in the germline V gene. The V gene end was trimmed by 0 bases and the J gene end by 1 base; junction bases not matched to a gene: 1. The CDR3 sequence: CASSLVLAGNTGELFF. The DNA for the CDR3 is TGCGCCAGCAGCTTGGTACTAGCGGGGAACACCGGGGAGCTGTTTTTT.

This clone has a single count. CDR3 bases: TGTGCCAGCAGCCATCCTCCGCCGGGACAGGGGCTCGAGCAGTACTTC. This encodes CASSHPPPGQGLEQYF. V is TRBV6-6 and J is TRBJ2-7, with TRBD1 matching over 10 bases. CDR3 size: 16 residues. V lost 6 bases to trimming and J lost 6 bases; unmatched junction nucleotides: 14. Germline loops: CDR1 MNHNY, CDR2 SVGAGI (reference sequence).

V is TRBV5-5 and J is TRBJ2-5; 7 bases are shared with TRBD1. With 4 bases clipped from V and 2 bases from J, the junction kept 8 bases outside the gene matches. CDR1 SGHKS and CDR2 YYEKEE come from the germline V gene (reference sequence). CDR3 length equals 15 residues. The CDR3: CASSVRPGQQETQYF. The CDR3 nucleotides are TGTGCCAGCAGCGTGAGACCGGGACAGCAAGAGACCCAGTACTTC.

CDR3 nucleotides: TGCAGCGTTGAATCTGGGACTAGGAGCGGGAGCTCGTACGAGCAGTACTTC. As protein: CSVESGTRSGSSYEQYF. The chain has TRBV29-1 and TRBJ2-7; 8 nucleotides match TRBD2. V lost 2 bases to trimming and J lost 4 bases; unmatched junction nucleotides: 16. The CDR3 totals 17 residues. The germline gives CDR1 SQVTM, CDR2 ANQGSEA.

This clone was observed a single time. The V gene is TRBV14, the J gene TRBJ2-7; unclear D gene. V lost 6 bases to trimming and J lost 4 bases, with 4 bases between them. The CDR3 sequence is 10 residues long. Germline assignment: CDR1 SGHDN and CDR2 FVKESK. The chain's CDR3 is CASSTYEQYF. CDR3 nucleotides: TGTGCCAGCAGTACTTACGAGCAGTACTTC.

The gene calls are TRBV7-9 and TRBJ1-5; D remains unclear. Trimming left V 1 base short and J 2 bases short, with 6 bases between. Germline loops: CDR1 SEHNR, CDR2 FQNEAQ (reference sequence). CDR3 length equals 14 residues. The CDR3 here is CASSLGAGNQPQHF. The CDR3 nucleotides are TGTGCCAGCAGCTTAGGCGCTGGCAATCAGCCCCAGCATTTT.